This TCR beta chain came from a study of blood T cells in healthy people across ages. Study-wide results and limits: When set beside aged donors, long-lived donors presented more naive CD4+ cells and higher diversity.

This clonotype came up a few times. Its specificity is not known. A sample-barcoded 5' primer and a J-beta primer mix were used in a second PCR of about 6 to 11 cycles. A template-switch adaptor with 12 random nucleotides tagged each cDNA molecule. In TCRdb, the 5' RACE reads were re-called with MiXCR into one record per CDR3 protein. The sample holds 1.8 million or so distinct CDR3 sequences, 39% seen once. Germline lookup yields CDR1 SQVTM and CDR2 ANQGSEA. The CDR3 runs 13 residues. J gave up 11 bases and V 1 base, and 10 bases lay outside the gene matches. Sequencing was done on a sample of blood. The chain combines TRBV29-1 with TRBJ1-1; TRBD1 matches at 7 bases. The sequence was obtained from a human donor in good health. The CDR3 nucleotides are TGCAGCGTTGAAGTTACCCCAGGGGGAGAGGCTTTCTTT. Its protein is CSVEVTPGGEAFF. Together with reference TRBV29-1 and TRBJ1-1, the CDR3 gives the full variable domain: SAVISQKPSRDICQRGTSLTIQCQVDSQVTMMFWYRQQPGQSLTLIATANQGSEATYESGFVIDKFPISRPNLTFSTLTVSNMSPEDSSIYLCSVEVTPGGEAFFGQGTRLTVV.